The T cell receptor (beta chain) under discussion was sequenced for a study of blood T cell repertoires in COVID-19. About the study: There were acute and convalescent COVID-19 samples, and they came from the United States, Italy and Spain. T cells, B-cell-depleted T cells, or PBMCs provided the cDNA or gDNA that served as material.

Original methodology: From reference gene primer amplification, estimates of nucleated cell counts were derived. Assay: immunoSEQ multiplex PCR; the TCRdb copy retains only in-frame clones and omits some. V and J calls and clone size are as listed in that table; D and trimming were resolved from the DNA. The sample comprises fewer than 150,000 clones, 84% of which are singletons, and around 13% rests with the top ten. The CDR3 loop spans 11 amino acids. Trimming stripped 7 bases from V and 5 bases from J, with 11 bases between. Per germline, CDR1 DFQATT and CDR2 SNEGSKA (reference sequence). The chain recombines TRBV20-1 with TRBJ2-5; D gene ambiguous. The sequence was collected from a human donor in a cohort sampled during active COVID-19. Sample: peripheral blood. CDR3: CSVRQAETQYF. The CDR3 DNA reads as TGCAGTGTTCGGCAGGCGGAGACCCAGTACTTC.